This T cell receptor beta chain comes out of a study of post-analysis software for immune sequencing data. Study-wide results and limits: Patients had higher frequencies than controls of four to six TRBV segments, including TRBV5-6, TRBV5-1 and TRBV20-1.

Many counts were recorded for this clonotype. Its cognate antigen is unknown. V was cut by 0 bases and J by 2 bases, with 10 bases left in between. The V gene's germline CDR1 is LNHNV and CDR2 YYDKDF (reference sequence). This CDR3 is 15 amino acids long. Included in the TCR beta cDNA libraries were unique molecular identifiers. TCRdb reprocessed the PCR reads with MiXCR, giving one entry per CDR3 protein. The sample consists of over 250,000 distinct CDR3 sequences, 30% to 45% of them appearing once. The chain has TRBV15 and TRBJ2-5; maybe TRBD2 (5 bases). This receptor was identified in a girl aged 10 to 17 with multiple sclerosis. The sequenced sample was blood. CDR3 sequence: CATSRDPTGQETQYF. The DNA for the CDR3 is TGTGCCACCAGCAGAGATCCCACGGGGCAAGAGACCCAGTACTTC.